This paragraph reports one T cell receptor (beta chain). This clonotype showed up many times. This clone's antigen is unknown. Nothing much larger sits one base from this clone, and base qualities are not available. The sample's treatment or condition, from its label and the paper: live attenuated yellow fever vaccine strain. PBMCs were isolated from peripheral blood using a standard Ficoll-Paque protocol. Dynabeads CD4 and CD8 positive selection kits were used to isolate the CD4 and CD8 T-cell fractions. RNA was extracted with TriZol from bulk PBMCs, CD4 and CD8 fractions, and dextramer-positive and dextramer-negative fractions. This sample was sequenced with an Illumina NovaSeq 6000. Synthesis of TCR cDNA relied on 5'RACE template switching, a step that introduced a universal primer site along with unique molecular identifiers. Priming of cDNA synthesis was performed from both the TCR alpha and TCR beta constant segments. Library amplification used two PCR steps, and the second PCR step added sample barcodes and sequencing adapters. Sequencing of the libraries was done on either Illumina HiSeq 2500 (2x100 bp) or NovaSeq (2x150 bp). The published analysis was carried out like this. Reads were demultiplexed and collapsed into UMI consensus sequences with MIGEC, and V(D)J alignment was performed with MiXCR. Clonotypes responding to the vaccine were identified with edgeR on replicate PBMC samples, with the criteria of FDR below 0.01 and a log2 fold change above 5 up to day 15. CD4 or CD8 identity was assigned to each bulk clonotype according to whether the clonotype was present at higher abundance in the sequenced CD4 repertoire or the sequenced CD8 repertoire. Using fastp trimming at Q25 and MiXCR clonotype assembly, TCRdb reanalyzed the public sequencing data and kept in-frame beta chains. Each entry is one CDR3 protein sequence, shown with its most common DNA and genes. TCRdb assigned the V and J calls; the authors' analysis was not used. The sample yields just over 250,000 distinct CDR3 sequences; roughly 5.2% were counted once. The ten largest clonotypes hold approximately 3.5% of the sample.

The data are from a study of T cells after yellow fever vaccination (dated by TCRdb to the late 2010s). About the full investigation: The SMART-Seq v4 Ultra Low Input RNA kit was used to prepare libraries from fractions with low cell numbers. To track T-cell clones before and after primary and booster YFV17D yellow fever vaccination, bulk TCR alpha and beta repertoires were sequenced longitudinally. Two healthy male donors, one aged 18 to 30 and one aged 30 to 39 years, were included in the cohort. Blood was collected at multiple timepoints before and after primary and secondary immunization, and bulk PBMC replicates and cell subsets were isolated.

What the research found in general, with its limitations: Because abundant contaminating clonotypes from the bulk population could be contained in FACS-sorted repertoires, computational filtering was required. Most clones expanded after primary vaccination (96% of CD4 and roughly 91% of CD8) were re-detected after the booster, suggesting that broad memory maintenance occurred. A small share of clonotypes occurred in both CD4 and CD8 compartments, likely arising from convergent recombination. The secondary T-cell response was weaker than the primary response but faster, peaking on day 5 instead of day 15. Because the study included only two donors, the extent to which the findings can be generalized is limited.

CDR1 DFQATT and CDR2 SNEGSKA were looked up in the germline V gene (reference sequence). V sheds 0 bases and J sheds 2 bases, leaving 20 bases between their ends. The CDR3 spans 18 residues, from the cysteine through the phenylalanine. The DNA shown is the 54-base CDR3, in frame from base 1. This sequence originates from a man aged 18 to 29 who received the YFV17D yellow fever vaccine. Sequenced material: CD4+ T cells sorted from PBMCs, taken on the day of the yellow fever booster vaccination. The V gene is TRBV20-1 and the J gene is TRBJ2-1; a tentative D match to TRBD1 spans 5 bases. The DNA reads as follows: TGCAGTGCTAGAGATTTGCTTCGTGCAGGGCTACCCTACAATGAGCAGTTCTTC. This translates into CSARDLLRAGLPYNEQFF.